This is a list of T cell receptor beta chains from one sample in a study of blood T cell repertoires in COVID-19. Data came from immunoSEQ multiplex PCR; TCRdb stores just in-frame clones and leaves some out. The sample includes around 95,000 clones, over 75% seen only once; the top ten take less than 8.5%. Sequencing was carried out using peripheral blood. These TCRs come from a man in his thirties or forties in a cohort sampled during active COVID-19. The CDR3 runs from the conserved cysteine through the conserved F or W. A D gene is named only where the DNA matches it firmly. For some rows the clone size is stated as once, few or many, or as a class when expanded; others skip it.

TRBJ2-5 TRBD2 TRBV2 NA CASIAGGQETQYF TGTGCCAGCATAGCGGGGGGGCAAGAGACCCAGTACTTC
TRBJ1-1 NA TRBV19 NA CASSGHPNTEAFF TGTGCCAGTTCAGGACACCCGAACACTGAAGCTTTCTTT
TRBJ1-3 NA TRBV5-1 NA CASSLGGTGNTIYF TGCGCCAGCAGCTTGGGTGGCACTGGAAACACCATATATTTT
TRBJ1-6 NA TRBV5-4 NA CASSLLSQAINSPLHF TGTGCCAGCAGCTTGTTATCACAGGCCATTAATTCACCCCTCCACTTT
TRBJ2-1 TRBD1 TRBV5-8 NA CASGTAISYNEQFF TGTGCCAGCGGGACAGCCATCTCCTACAATGAGCAGTTCTTC
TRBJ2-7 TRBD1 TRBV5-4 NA CASSPSGTGEPYEQYF TGTGCCAGCAGCCCCTCCGGGACAGGGGAACCCTACGAGCAGTACTTC
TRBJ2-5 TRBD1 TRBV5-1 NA CASARDRNQETQYF TGCGCCAGCGCTCGGGACAGAAATCAAGAGACCCAGTACTTC
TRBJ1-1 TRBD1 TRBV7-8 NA CASSLQGAGEAFF TGTGCCAGCAGCCTACAGGGGGCTGGAGAAGCTTTCTTT
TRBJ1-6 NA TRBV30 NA CAWRYGRDNSPLHF TGTGCCTGGAGGTACGGGAGAGATAATTCACCCCTCCACTTT
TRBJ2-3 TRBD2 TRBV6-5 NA CASRRGTSGSDTQYF TGTGCCAGCAGACGCGGGACTAGCGGTTCAGATACGCAGTATTTT
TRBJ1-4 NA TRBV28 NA CASSLQGMREKLFF TGTGCCAGCAGTTTACAGGGGATGCGGGAAAAACTGTTTTTT
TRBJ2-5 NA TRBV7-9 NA CASSLLGADSGQYF TGTGCCAGCAGCTTACTAGGGGCGGATAGTGGCCAGTACTTC
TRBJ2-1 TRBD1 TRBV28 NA CASSPAIGTGVNEQFF TGTGCCAGCAGTCCCGCGATTGGGACAGGGGTTAATGAGCAGTTCTTC
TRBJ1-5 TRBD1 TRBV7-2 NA CASSSTGDQPQHF TGTGCCAGCAGCTCGACAGGGGATCAGCCCCAGCATTTT
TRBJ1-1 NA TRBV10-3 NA CAISDTGNTEAFF TGTGCCATCAGTGACACGGGGAACACTGAAGCTTTCTTT
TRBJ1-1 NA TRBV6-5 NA CASSYQFNTEAFF TGTGCCAGCAGTTATCAGTTTAACACTGAAGCTTTCTTT
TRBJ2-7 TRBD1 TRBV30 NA CAWRGDRTYEQYF TGTGCCTGGAGGGGGGACAGAACCTACGAGCAGTACTTC
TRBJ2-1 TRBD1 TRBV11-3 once CASSLRSTGGGEQFF TGTGCCAGCAGCTTACGCTCTACAGGGGGCGGTGAGCAGTTCTTC
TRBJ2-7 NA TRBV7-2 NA CASSFNRATYEQYF TGTGCCAGCAGCTTCAACAGGGCAACCTACGAGCAGTACTTC
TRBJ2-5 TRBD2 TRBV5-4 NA CASSLRAGGQETQYF TGTGCCAGCAGCTTGCGCGCGGGGGGGCAAGAGACCCAGTACTTC
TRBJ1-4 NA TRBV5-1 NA CASTAGTNEKLFF TGCGCCAGCACGGCGGGAACTAATGAAAAACTGTTTTTT
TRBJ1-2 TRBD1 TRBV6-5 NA CASSYRTGEYGYTF TGTGCCAGCAGTTACAGGACAGGGGAGTATGGCTACACCTTC